A selection of T cell receptor beta chains follows, all from one sample in a study of blood T cell repertoires in COVID-19. Only in-frame clones appear in the TCRdb table, and some are missing; sequencing was by immunoSEQ multiplex PCR. This sample has around 380,000 clones, with more than 65% found just once. The material sequenced was peripheral blood. The receptors stem from a human donor with acute or convalescent COVID-19. The donor label of this sample is uncertain. Both conserved end residues are part of each CDR3. D genes are given only for firm matches. Only some rows state a clone size, as once, few, many or a class for expanded clones.

-	TRBV19	TRBJ2-4	-	TGTGCCAGTAGTCCTCTTACCTGGGGAGTCAAAAACATTCAGTACTTC	CASSPLTWGVKNIQYF
-	TRBV30	TRBJ2-4	-	TGTGCCTGGACAGGGTGGAAAAACATTCAGTACTTC	CAWTGWKNIQYF
-	TRBV6-6	TRBJ2-1	-	TGTGCCAGCAGTCTGGATGGGCACAATGAGCAGTTCTTC	CASSLDGHNEQFF
-	TRBV5-4	TRBJ2-1	-	TGTGCCAGCAGCCGCGACGGGACATACGGGACCAATGAGCAGTTCTTC	CASSRDGTYGTNEQFF
TRBD1	TRBV7-9	TRBJ2-3	once	TGTGCCAGCAGCCCCGGACAGGGGCCTCATAGCACAGATACGCAGTATTTT	CASSPGQGPHSTDTQYF
TRBD1	TRBV6-5	TRBJ1-2	once	TGTGCCAGCAGTTACCAGGACAGGGAGAATGGCTACACCTTC	CASSYQDRENGYTF
-	TRBV28	TRBJ2-7	-	TGTGCCAGCAGTTCATCCCCCCTAGACCAGTACTTC	CASSSSPLDQYF
-	TRBV6-5	TRBJ2-1	-	TGTGCCAGCAGTCCGGACTGGGACAATGAGCAGTTCTTC	CASSPDWDNEQFF
TRBD1	TRBV30	TRBJ2-2	-	TGTGCCTGGAATTTCAGGGGGCGACCGAACACCGGGGAGCTGTTTTTT	CAWNFRGRPNTGELFF
TRBD1	TRBV5-6	TRBJ2-5	-	TGTGCCAGCAGCCTGCGGACAGGGGTACAAGAGACCCAGTACTTC	CASSLRTGVQETQYF
TRBD1	TRBV3-1/TRBV3-2	TRBJ2-6	-	TGTGCCAGCACCAATCAGGGGGCTTATGGGGCCAACGTCCTGACTTTC	CASTNQGAYGANVLTF
-	TRBV2	TRBJ1-5	-	TGTGCCAGCAGTGAAATAAGGGGATCGCGTCAGCCCCAGCATTTT	CASSEIRGSRQPQHF
TRBD2	TRBV11-2	TRBJ2-1	-	TGTGCCAGCAGCTTAGAGAGCGGGGCCTACAATGAGCAGTTCTTC	CASSLESGAYNEQFF
-	TRBV14	TRBJ1-6	-	TGTGCCAGCAGCCAAGAACGGGTTAATTCACCCCTCCACTTT	CASSQERVNSPLHF
TRBD1	TRBV28	TRBJ1-3	-	TGTGCCAGCAGTTGGACAGGGAGCTCTGGAAACACCATATATTTT	CASSWTGSSGNTIYF
-	TRBV9	TRBJ1-4	-	TGTGCCAGCAGCGTAGGTGGAGCAACTAATGAAAAACTGTTTTTT	CASSVGGATNEKLFF